These 6 T cell receptor beta chains were sequenced from one sample in a study of identical twins (dated by TCRdb to between 2015 and 2016). Receptors were amplified or captured by 5' RACE. The sequencing machine was an Illumina HiSeq 2000. TCRdb passed the public sequencing reads through fastp at Q25 and MiXCR, retaining productive beta sequences. Each record represents a unique CDR3 protein, reported with the most common genes and DNA among its rows. The sample records 500,000 or so distinct CDR3 sequences, around 14% of which are singletons. 0.4% to 0.55% of the sample goes to the ten largest clones. The data also belong to a second study, concerning yellow fever vaccine responses in identical twins.

Sequenced: CD4+ T cells sorted from blood. The receptors come from a woman between 18 and 30 years old in good health.

This chain connects TRBV4-3 to TRBJ2-3; 7 nucleotides agree with TRBD2. In germline, CDR1 is LGHNA, CDR2 YSLEER. V gave up 1 base and J gave up 7 bases; unmatched junction bases: 11. The CDR3 totals 16 residues. CDR3 region: CASSQVGGSGSYTQYF. The CDR3 nucleotides are TGCGCCAGCAGCCAAGTCGGCGGGAGTGGATCGTATACGCAGTATTTT.

This clonotype was counted only a few times. The rearrangement joins TRBV20-1 to TRBJ1-2, with TRBD1 matching over 11 bases. The CDR3 consists of 14 residues. With 6 bases clipped from V and 1 base from J, the junction kept 4 bases outside the gene matches. Per germline, CDR1 DFQATT and CDR2 SNEGSKA (reference sequence). The CDR3 here is CSATGTGGNYGYTF. The CDR3, as DNA: TGCAGTGCCACCGGGACAGGGGGTAACTATGGCTACACCTTC.

The rearrangement uses TRBV18 and TRBJ2-3; TRBD2 is a possible D gene (6 bases). The germline V gene has CDR1 KGHSH and CDR2 LQKENI. V shed 5 bases and J shed 1 base, with 16 bases lying between them. The CDR3 length is 16 residues. The CDR3 protein is CASSATSSVGTDTQYF. CDR3 coding DNA: TGTGCCAGCTCAGCTACTTCTAGCGTAGGCACAGATACGCAGTATTTT.

The chain joins TRBV3-1 to TRBJ1-2; D unclear. This CDR3 is 14 amino acids long. V lost 1 base, J lost 8 bases, and 14 bases lay in between. Germline values: CDR1 LGHDT, CDR2 YNNKEL (reference sequence). This CDR3 is CASSQGTAIGGYTF. CDR3 nucleotides: TGTGCCAGCAGCCAAGGGACGGCCATCGGGGGCTACACCTTC.

This clonotype was picked up many times. The chain uses TRBV9 and TRBJ2-1; no firm D call. Trimming left V 2 bases short and J 7 bases short, with 22 bases between. The CDR3 loop spans 17 amino acids. From germline, CDR1 is SGDLS and CDR2 YYNGEE. As DNA, the CDR3 is TGTGCCAGCAGCGTCGCCCCGGGTGGGCGGAGTGGAAATGAGCAGTTCTTC. Amino acid sequence: CASSVAPGGRSGNEQFF. Full variable domain (rest looked up from reference TRBV9 and TRBJ2-1): DSGVTQTPKHLITATGQRVTLRCSPRSGDLSVYWYQQSLDQGLQFLIQYYNGEERAKGNILERFSAQQFPDLHSELNLSSLELGDSALYFCASSVAPGGRSGNEQFFGPGTRLTVL.

This clonotype has just a few counts. CDR3 bases: TGTGCCAGCAGCTTGGCGGGGGGATCTCCCTACAATGAGCAGTTCTTC. It codes for CASSLAGGSPYNEQFF. The rearrangement uses TRBV11-2 and TRBJ2-1; TRBD2 matches at 8 bases. Looked up from germline, CDR1 is SGHAT and CDR2 is FQNNGV. The CDR3 consists of 16 residues. The V and J ends lost 3 bases and 2 bases, in that order; junction bases with no gene match: 6.